The 2 T cell receptor beta chains reported below all come from one sample, sequenced in a study of blood T cells in healthy people across ages. PCR was performed a second time for about 6 to 11 cycles using a sample-barcoded 5' primer and a J-beta primer mix. TCRdb independently ran MiXCR on the 5' RACE reads; one entry per CDR3 protein. Altogether hundreds of thousands of distinct CDR3 sequences are present, more than 50% being singletons, with the ten largest covering roughly 24%. The sample was blood. These receptors all come from a man aged 35 to 55 in good health.

The chain carries TRBV7-6 and TRBJ2-4; D is tentatively TRBD1 or TRBD2 (5 bases each). With the DNA end fitting TRBJ2-5 better, the J assignment may be wrong. Germline V lookup: CDR1 SGHVS, CDR2 FNYEAQ. There are 15 residues in the CDR3. The CDR3 is CASSLGRDPWETQYF. CDR3 DNA: TGTGCCAGCAGCTTAGGCCGGGACCCGTGGGAGACCCAGTACTTC.

Points on this clonotype: A clone one base away is much larger, so this may be a read error. The gene calls are TRBV5-1 and TRBJ2-1, with D possibly TRBD2 on 5 matching bases. The tail of the sequence fits TRBJ2-7 better, so the J call may be wrong. The CDR3 runs 14 residues. Germline CDR1 reads SGHRS; CDR2 reads YFSETQ. In DNA, the CDR3 is TGCGCCAGCAGCCCAGGACTGAACTACAATGAGCAGTACTTC. Protein sequence: CASSPGLNYNEQYF.